This passage covers 8 T cell receptor beta chains from one sample sequenced in a study of naive and memory T cell subsets (dated by TCRdb to about 2017). The full study reports these points: A few larger clonotypes were found in naive repertoires, especially CD8, and these larger clonotypes were possibly memory cells re-expressing CD45RA.

Receptor libraries were prepared by UMI-ligation and nested PCR. Instrument used: Illumina MiSeq. An equimolar mix of two oligonucleotides covering both TRBC1 and TRBC2 was used as the beta constant-region primer. The ligated cDNA went through four rounds of PCR with nested alpha and beta constant-region primers together with the SP2 primer. The public sequencing data were trimmed at Q25 with fastp and processed into clonotypes with MiXCR by TCRdb, which kept only in-frame beta chains. Every CDR3 protein is listed once, alongside the most common genes and DNA of its rows. The sample yields some 82,000 distinct CDR3 sequences; approximately 10% were counted once. The top ten constitute just over 0.13% of the sample. Their specific antigens are unknown. Sequenced input: naive CD4+ T cells from blood. The sample's cell subset or site, from its label and the paper: naive T cells, CD45RA high CD27+. The source of these receptors is a human donor in good health.

The genes are TRBV12-3 or TRBV12-4 and TRBJ1-1, with D perhaps matching TRBD1 (5 bases). The CDR3 runs 14 residues. The germline V and J ends were trimmed by 5 bases and 2 bases, with 12 bases remaining between them. The CDR3 loop is CASSITDKNTEAFF. CDR3 coding DNA: TGTGCCAGCAGTATCACGGACAAAAACACTGAAGCTTTCTTT.

V and J are TRBV11-3 and TRBJ2-4; unclear D gene. The germline V gene encodes CDR1 SGHNT and CDR2 YENEEA. The CDR3 spans 15 residues. Trimming pared 0 bases from V and 0 bases from J, leaving 6 bases between. CDR3 sequence: CASSLDRVAKNIQYF. The CDR3 DNA follows: TGTGCCAGCAGCTTAGATCGAGTAGCCAAAAACATTCAGTACTTC. The whole variable domain, remainder taken from reference TRBV11-3 and TRBJ2-4, is EAGVVQSPRYKIIEKKQPVAFWCNPISGHNTLYWYLQNLGQGPELLIRYENEEAVDDSQLPKDRFSAERLKGVDSTLKIQPAELGDSAVYLCASSLDRVAKNIQYFGAGTRLSVL.

V is TRBV13 and J is TRBJ2-7; perhaps TRBD2 as D (6 bases). Germline V gene lookup returns CDR1 PRHDT and CDR2 FYEKMQ (reference sequence). Trimming cost V 5 bases and J 2 bases, with 19 bases left between them. The CDR3 is 16 residues long. The CDR3 loop reads CASSPLWRGRPYEQYF. CDR3 DNA sequence: TGTGCCAGCAGCCCCCTATGGAGGGGCCGCCCCTACGAGCAGTACTTC.

This clonotype was picked up many times. CDR3 amino acids: CASSYSRTLGSPLHF. The DNA for the CDR3 is TGTGCCAGCAGTTACTCGCGGACGCTAGGATCACCCCTCCACTTT. The V call is TRBV6-5, the J call TRBJ1-6; D remains ambiguous. This CDR3 has 15 amino acids. The germline gives CDR1 MNHEY, CDR2 SVGAGI. V was cut by 0 bases and J by 10 bases, with 13 bases left in between.

CDR3 DNA sequence: TGTGCCAGCAGTGAAAAGCCCCTCAGTTGGGAAAAACTGTTTTTT. Its protein product is CASSEKPLSWEKLFF. The chain combines TRBV6-1 with TRBJ1-4; D is uncertain. CDR3 length: 15 residues. Trimming shortened V by 2 bases and J by 8 bases, and 15 bases separated the two germline ends. Germline CDR1 reads MNHNS; CDR2 reads SASEGT.

This clonotype was seen many times. The chain links TRBV7-3 to TRBJ2-3; maybe TRBD2 (6 bases). V was clipped by 5 bases and J by 0 bases, with 15 bases between them. The length of the CDR3 is 16 residues. CDR1 and CDR2 (germline): SGHTA, FQGTGA. CDR3 loop: CASSPHYLASTDTQYF. The CDR3 DNA is TGTGCCAGCAGCCCTCATTATCTAGCGAGCACAGATACGCAGTATTTT.

This clonotype has a count of ten or more. The CDR3 DNA follows: TGTGCCAGCAGTGAATGGACTACACCGGGAGATACGCAGTATTTT. It is translated as CASSEWTTPGDTQYF. This rearrangement joins TRBV25-1 to TRBJ2-3; TRBD2 might be the D (6 bases). Germline CDR1 MGHDK, CDR2 SYGVNS. Trimming cost V 1 base and J 5 bases, with 13 bases left between them. This CDR3 is 15 amino acids long.

The sample holds a few counts of this clonotype. DNA for the CDR3: TGTGCCACCAGCAGACAGACAGGAGCTAACTATGGCTACACCTTC. Residues: CATSRQTGANYGYTF. The gene calls are TRBV15 and TRBJ1-2; tentative D call: TRBD1 (6 bases). Trimming cost V 2 bases and J 0 bases, with 10 bases left between them. CDR3 size: 15 residues. Germline V CDR1 and CDR2: LNHNV, YYDKDF (reference sequence). Combining the CDR3 with reference TRBV15 and TRBJ1-2 gives the whole variable domain DAMVIQNPRYQVTQFGKPVTLSCSQTLNHNVMYWYQQKSSQAPKLLFHYYDKDFNNEADTPDNFQSRRPNTSFCFLDIRSPGLGDTAMYLCATSRQTGANYGYTFGSGTRLTVV.